This T cell receptor beta chain was found in a study of blood T cell repertoires in COVID-19. Study context: The origin of the acute and convalescent COVID-19 samples was the United States, Italy and Spain. T cells, B-cell-depleted T cells, or PBMCs provided the cDNA or gDNA that served as material.

In the original processing: Estimates of nucleated cell counts were drawn from the amplification of reference gene primers. Sequenced by immunoSEQ multiplex PCR; TCRdb stores in-frame clones only, minus some. V and J calls and clone size are as listed in that table; D and trimming were resolved from the DNA. Among approximately 66,000 clones listed, 70% to 75% were seen once. The V end was cut by 2 bases, the J end by 2 bases, with 7 bases between. Per germline, CDR1 MDHEN and CDR2 SYDVKM. The CDR3 is 13 amino acids. The chain links TRBV28 to TRBJ2-7; D unresolved. The sequenced material came from peripheral blood. The TCR comes from a man between 60 and 70 years old with acute or convalescent COVID-19. The CDR3 region has the DNA TGTGCCAGCAGTTTAGAACTGGCCTACGAGCAGTACTTC. Amino acids: CASSLELAYEQYF.